Listed below are T cell receptor beta chains from one sample, sequenced in a study of T-cell memory formation after mild COVID-19. One entry per CDR3 protein results from TCRdb running MiXCR on the 5' RACE reads. This table holds 300,000 to 400,000 distinct CDR3 sequences, 25% to 30% found once. The sample comprised PBMCs or a T cell subset sorted from them (not recorded which). All receptors derive from an adult woman who had mild COVID-19 (a few samples of this study predate the infection). Cell type and time point are not known. Each CDR3 is given with its conserved first and last residue. A D gene is named only where the DNA matches it firmly. A row's size may be missing; if present it is once, few, many or a size class.

D | J | V | size | CDR3 | DNA
TRBD1 | TRBJ1-5 | TRBV12-3/TRBV12-4 | . | CASSPTGGTSPQHF | TGTGCCAGCAGTCCCACAGGGGGTACATCGCCCCAGCATTTT
. | TRBJ2-7 | TRBV12-3/TRBV12-4 | few | CASTKGPSYEQYF | TGTGCCAGCACCAAAGGGCCGTCCTACGAGCAGTACTTC
. | TRBJ2-7 | TRBV29-1 | few | CSVGLTGSSYEQYF | TGCAGCGTTGGCCTCACAGGGTCCTCCTACGAGCAGTACTTC
. | TRBJ2-5 | TRBV11-2 | . | CASSLGSAGFEETQYF | TGTGCCAGCAGCTTAGGAAGCGCGGGGTTTGAGGAGACCCAGTACTTC
TRBD1 | TRBJ1-1 | TRBV5-1 | few | CASSSGQGGYTEAFF | TGCGCCAGCAGCTCCGGACAGGGAGGGTACACTGAAGCTTTCTTT
. | TRBJ2-4 | TRBV18 | . | CASSPPTAGEKNIQYF | TGTGCCAGCTCACCACCGACTGCAGGGGAAAAAAACATTCAGTACTTC
. | TRBJ1-5 | TRBV30 | . | CAWSVRSFNQPQHF | TGTGCCTGGAGTGTACGCAGCTTTAATCAGCCCCAGCATTTT
. | TRBJ1-1 | TRBV6-1 | few | CASSQGSGSTEAFF | TGTGCCAGCAGTCAAGGGTCGGGCTCCACTGAAGCTTTCTTT
. | TRBJ1-2 | TRBV5-6 | . | CASSIERQRINYGYTF | TGTGCCAGCAGCATTGAACGACAGCGAATTAACTATGGCTACACCTTC
TRBD1 | TRBJ2-7 | TRBV5-1 | few | CASSRNLGTVSYEQYF | TGCGCCAGCAGCCGGAATCTCGGGACAGTCTCCTACGAGCAGTACTTC
TRBD1 | TRBJ2-5 | TRBV9 | . | CASSVALGQQETQYF | TGTGCCAGCAGCGTAGCTTTGGGACAGCAAGAGACCCAGTACTTC
. | TRBJ1-2 | TRBV20-1 | . | CSARAGQAGRGYTF | TGCAGTGCTAGAGCCGGGCAGGCAGGGAGGGGCTACACCTTC
. | TRBJ2-7 | TRBV5-1 | . | CASSPNTGITYEQYF | TGCGCCAGCAGTCCGAATACAGGTATTACCTACGAGCAGTACTTC
. | TRBJ2-5 | TRBV7-9 | . | CASSADRIQETQYF | TGTGCCAGCAGCGCAGACAGGATACAAGAGACCCAGTACTTC
TRBD1 | TRBJ2-2 | TRBV5-1 | . | CASSRDSSDTGELFF | TGCGCCAGCAGCAGGGACAGTTCAGACACCGGGGAGCTGTTTTTT
TRBD1 | TRBJ2-5 | TRBV9 | . | CASSVRDRGPETQYF | TGTGCCAGCAGCGTCCGGGACAGGGGGCCCGAGACCCAGTACTTC
. | TRBJ2-5 | TRBV11-3 | . | CASSLDRDQYF | TGTGCCAGCAGCTTAGACAGAGACCAGTACTTC
. | TRBJ2-5 | TRBV7-3 | . | CASSLNGGAFRETQYF | TGTGCCAGCAGCTTAAATGGGGGCGCCTTCAGAGAGACCCAGTACTTC
. | TRBJ2-7 | TRBV4-3 | . | CASSRNSESYEQYF | TGCGCCAGCAGCCGAAATAGCGAGTCCTACGAGCAGTACTTC
. | TRBJ2-5 | TRBV7-9 | . | CASSVNRGRQGWETQYF | TGTGCCAGCAGCGTCAACCGAGGGCGACAAGGTTGGGAGACCCAGTACTTC
TRBD1 | TRBJ2-3 | TRBV7-9 | few | CASSLALGQGARTDTQYF | TGTGCCAGCAGCTTAGCCCTAGGACAGGGGGCACGCACAGATACGCAGTATTTT
. | TRBJ2-1 | TRBV12-3/TRBV12-4 | . | CASKFLGPSEQFF | TGTGCCAGCAAATTTCTAGGCCCGTCTGAGCAGTTCTTC
TRBD1 | TRBJ1-1 | TRBV18 | few | CASSEAGGTEAFF | TGTGCCAGCTCAGAGGCAGGGGGCACTGAAGCTTTCTTT
TRBD1 | TRBJ2-2 | TRBV12-3/TRBV12-4 | few | CASTDRETGELFF | TGTGCCAGCACCGACAGGGAAACCGGGGAGCTGTTTTTT
. | TRBJ2-3 | TRBV4-1 | few | CASSQIPLQGDTQYF | TGCGCCAGCAGCCAGATTCCTCTACAAGGCGATACGCAGTATTTT
. | TRBJ2-3 | TRBV4-1 | . | CASSPRHPLRQYF | TGCGCCAGCAGCCCGCGACACCCCTTGAGGCAGTATTTT
. | TRBJ1-4 | TRBV12-3/TRBV12-4 | . | CASTLGHLNEKLFF | TGTGCCAGCACCTTAGGCCACCTTAATGAAAAACTGTTTTTT
. | TRBJ1-2 | TRBV7-9 | . | CASSGPAGYTF | TGTGCCAGCAGCGGTCCGGCTGGCTACACCTTC
. | TRBJ1-1 | TRBV20-1 | . | CSATSGEAEAFF | TGCAGTGCAACCTCCGGAGAAGCTGAAGCTTTCTTT
. | TRBJ1-2 | TRBV12-3/TRBV12-4 | few | CASSGRPVNYGYTF | TGTGCCAGCAGTGGCCGACCTGTAAACTATGGCTACACCTTC
. | TRBJ1-1 | TRBV11-2 | . | CASSPLRNTEAFF | TGTGCCAGCAGCCCGCTGAGGAACACTGAAGCTTTCTTT
. | TRBJ1-5 | TRBV24-1 | . | CATSDSNQPQHF | TGTGCCACCAGTGATAGCAATCAGCCCCAGCATTTT
TRBD1 | TRBJ1-2 | TRBV11-3 | . | CASSSNRDRSGGYTF | TGTGCCAGCAGCTCAAACCGGGACAGATCTGGCGGCTACACCTTC
. | TRBJ2-3 | TRBV20-1 | few | CSAERGQGTDTQYF | TGCAGTGCCGAGCGGGGACAGGGCACAGATACGCAGTATTTT
TRBD1 | TRBJ1-2 | TRBV7-2 | few | CASSLTGGTGYTF | TGTGCCAGCAGCCTAACAGGGGGCACTGGCTACACCTTC
TRBD2 | TRBJ2-1 | TRBV7-9 | . | CASSSGLAGADEQFF | TGTGCCAGCAGCTCGGGACTAGCGGGGGCGGATGAGCAGTTCTTC
. | TRBJ2-7 | TRBV7-6 | . | CASSPSQVTYEQYF | TGTGCCAGCAGCCCAAGCCAGGTTACCTACGAGCAGTACTTC
. | TRBJ2-1 | TRBV5-1 | . | CASSLRPDGNNEQFF | TGCGCCAGCAGCTTACGGCCTGACGGAAACAATGAGCAGTTCTTC
. | TRBJ2-3 | TRBV15 | . | CATSNLGPTDTQYF | TGTGCCACCAGCAATCTGGGGCCCACAGATACGCAGTATTTT
TRBD1 | TRBJ1-5 | TRBV7-9 | . | CASSHGTGHGNQPQHF | TGTGCCAGCAGCCATGGGACAGGTCATGGCAATCAGCCCCAGCATTTT
TRBD1 | TRBJ1-2 | TRBV11-1 | few | CASSHTRDRNGYTF | TGTGCCAGCAGCCACACCCGGGACAGGAACGGCTACACCTTC
TRBD2 | TRBJ2-3 | TRBV9 | few | CASSSGRLTDTQYF | TGTGCCAGCAGTAGCGGGAGGTTAACAGATACGCAGTATTTT
TRBD1 | TRBJ1-6 | TRBV7-8 | few | CASSLGPTGEVSPLHF | TGTGCCAGCAGCTTAGGGCCAACAGGGGAGGTTTCACCCCTCCACTTT
TRBD2 | TRBJ2-5 | TRBV3-1 | few | CASSQGLAGGSEETQYF | TGTGCCAGCAGCCAAGGACTAGCGGGAGGTTCTGAAGAGACCCAGTACTTC
. | TRBJ1-1 | TRBV6-5 | few | CASIWNTEAFF | TGTGCCAGCATTTGGAACACTGAAGCTTTCTTT